The 19 T cell receptor beta chains in this list originate from one sample, sequenced in a study of cytomegalovirus exposure and HLA in healthy donors. The PCR contained 60 Vbeta and 13 Jbeta primers. Repertoires were generated with immunoSEQ multiplex PCR, while TCRdb's copy carries only in-frame clones and drops some. Among tens of thousands of clones listed, about four fifths were seen once. The sample was PBMCs. The receptors were sampled from a woman in her forties in good health and CMV-seropositive.

This chain joins TRBV9 and TRBJ2-3; 9 bases match TRBD1. Trimming at V came to 4 bases and at J to 1 base, leaving 4 bases not matched to a gene. The CDR3 has 15 amino acids. Germline V gene sequence: CDR1 SGDLS, CDR2 YYNGEE. CDR3 protein: CASSTWTGGTDTQYF. CDR3 nucleotide sequence: TGTGCCAGCAGCACGTGGACAGGGGGCACAGATACGCAGTATTTT.

The chain carries TRBV28 and TRBJ2-1, with TRBD2 matching 9 bases. V lost 4 bases to trimming and J lost 2 bases; unmatched junction nucleotides: 6. The germline gives CDR1 MDHEN, CDR2 SYDVKM. This CDR3 has 16 amino acids. Here the CDR3 DNA reads TGTGCCAGCAGTTCCCAGGCGGGGGGGACCTACAATGAGCAGTTCTTC. Translating it yields CASSSQAGGTYNEQFF.

The chain carries TRBV13 and TRBJ2-1; D is unresolved. The CDR3 extends over 15 amino acids. V was cut by 0 bases and J by 0 bases, with 6 bases left in between. CDR1 is PRHDT, CDR2 FYEKMQ, per germline (reference sequence). The CDR3: CASSLGTSSYNEQFF. DNA of the CDR3: TGTGCCAGCAGCTTAGGCACCAGCTCCTACAATGAGCAGTTCTTC.

To note about this clone: A much more abundant neighbour one base away suggests this may be a read error. The identical CDR3 is also encoded by other nucleotide sequences in the sample. This rearrangement joins TRBV6-5 to TRBJ1-1; D is undetermined. Per the germline V gene, CDR1 is MNHEY and CDR2 is SVGAGI. This CDR3 spans 14 amino acids. Trimming pared 0 bases from V and 5 bases from J, leaving 10 bases between. The CDR3 coding sequence is TGTGCCAGCAGTTACTCTTTCTTAGATACTGAAGCTTTCTTT. Translating gives CASSYSFLDTEAFF.

This clone showed up just a few times. The chain is built from TRBV14 and TRBJ2-7; D is unclear. Germline V lookup: CDR1 SGHDN, CDR2 FVKESK. CDR3 length equals 14 residues. V gave up 3 bases and J gave up 0 bases, with 9 bases separating them. CDR3 bases: TGTGCCAGCAGCCACGATCAGGTCTCCTACGAGCAGTACTTC. Its translation is CASSHDQVSYEQYF.

Here the CDR3 reads CASSVASGGADYNEQFF. CDR3 nucleotide sequence: TGTGCCAGCAGTGTGGCTAGCGGGGGGGCGGACTACAATGAGCAGTTCTTC. The V call is TRBV6-1, the J call TRBJ2-1; 12 bases agree with TRBD2. CDR1 and CDR2 from the germline V gene are MNHNS and SASEGT. CDR3 length: 17 residues. V lost 4 bases, J lost 3 bases, and 7 bases stayed unmatched.

This clone was found once. This sequence joins TRBV5-4 and TRBJ1-3, with TRBD1 identical over 7 bases. With V trimmed by 4 bases and J by 0 bases, 4 bases remained unmatched. Germline-derived CDR1 and CDR2 are SGHNT and YYREEE (reference sequence). The CDR3 spans 15 residues. The CDR3 spells CASSKGQNSGNTIYF. CDR3 coding DNA: TGTGCCAGCAGCAAGGGACAGAACTCTGGAAACACCATATATTTT.

The V gene is TRBV5-1, the J gene TRBJ1-1, with TRBD1 as a possible D gene (6 bases). Trimming shortened V by 2 bases and J by 4 bases, and 15 bases separated the two germline ends. CDR3 size: 15 residues. Germline CDR1 and CDR2: SGHRS and YFSETQ. The CDR3 nucleotides read TGCGCCAGCAGCTTTGGGGGCAACTGGGGCACTGAAGCTTTCTTT. This sequence encodes CASSFGGNWGTEAFF.

The V and J genes are TRBV15 and TRBJ1-4; 10 nucleotides agree with TRBD1. CDR1 LNHNV and CDR2 YYDKDF come from the germline V gene (reference sequence). This CDR3 has 18 residues. V lost 5 bases, J lost 4 bases, and 13 bases stayed unmatched. The CDR3: CATSEGLTGGEVNEKLFF. The CDR3 DNA follows: TGTGCCACCAGCGAAGGCCTGACAGGGGGCGAGGTTAATGAAAAACTGTTTTTT. The full variable domain, rest sourced from reference TRBV15 and TRBJ1-4, is DAMVIQNPRYQVTQFGKPVTLSCSQTLNHNVMYWYQQKSSQAPKLLFHYYDKDFNNEADTPDNFQSRRPNTSFCFLDIRSPGLGDTAMYLCATSEGLTGGEVNEKLFFGSGTQLSVL.

The chain employs TRBV5-6 and TRBJ2-7, with 8 positions matching TRBD1. There are 15 residues in the CDR3. With V trimmed by 5 bases and J by 4 bases, 11 bases remained unmatched. CDR1 and CDR2 from the germline V gene are SGHDT and YYEEEE. CDR3 sequence reads: CASSPPGTGFYEQYF. The CDR3 DNA reads as TGTGCCAGCAGTCCCCCCGGGACAGGTTTTTACGAGCAGTACTTC.

The rearrangement joins TRBV5-1 to TRBJ1-4; 8 bases match TRBD1. Germline V lookup: CDR1 SGHRS, CDR2 YFSETQ. Trimming removed 1 base from V and 7 bases from J; junction bases left unmatched: 6. The CDR3 spans 15 residues. The CDR3 region is CASSLKTGEIEKLFF. The DNA for the CDR3 is TGCGCCAGCAGCTTGAAGACAGGGGAGATTGAAAAACTGTTTTTT.

This clone has just a few counts. The chain recombines TRBV4-1 with TRBJ1-2, with D perhaps TRBD1 (6 bases). Germline V gives CDR1 MGHRA, CDR2 YSYEKL. The CDR3 length is 14 residues. The germline V and J ends were trimmed by 6 bases and 7 bases, with 18 bases remaining between them. The CDR3 region is CASRHPGGLTGYTF. DNA of the CDR3: TGCGCCAGCAGGCACCCCGGGGGGCTGACTGGCTACACCTTC.

The chain's CDR3 is CASSLVAGGNEQYF. The CDR3 coding sequence is TGTGCCAGCAGCTTAGTGGCGGGGGGCAACGAGCAGTACTTC. V usage is TRBV7-2 and J usage is TRBJ2-7; TRBD2 agrees at 8 bases. The CDR3 consists of 14 residues. The germline gives CDR1 SGHTA, CDR2 FQGNSA. V gave up 1 base and J gave up 5 bases; unmatched junction bases: 4. The complete variable domain, with remaining parts taken from reference TRBV7-2 and TRBJ2-7, reads GAGVSQSPSNKVTEKGKDVELRCDPISGHTALYWYRQSLGQGLEFLIYFQGNSAPDKSGLPSDRFSAERTGGSVSTLTIQRTQQEDSAVYLCASSLVAGGNEQYFGPGTRLTVT.

This chain links TRBV6-1 with TRBJ2-7; 7 nucleotides line up with TRBD2. V shed 0 bases, J shed 5 bases, and the junction held 1 base outside the gene matches. Looked up from germline, CDR1 is MNHNS and CDR2 is SASEGT. The CDR3 totals 13 residues. The CDR3 region is CASSEAGLNEQYF. CDR3 sequence (DNA): TGTGCCAGCAGTGAAGCGGGACTAAACGAGCAGTACTTC.

The genes are TRBV25-1 and TRBJ2-7; D not certain. V was cut by 0 bases and J by 3 bases, with 3 bases left in between. Germline values: CDR1 MGHDK, CDR2 SYGVNS. This CDR3 has 12 amino acids. DNA for the CDR3: TGTGCCAGCAGTGAATACAGCTACGAGCAGTACTTC. This translates into CASSEYSYEQYF.

The chain couples TRBV5-1 to TRBJ1-5; 10 bases match TRBD1. This CDR3 contains 15 residues. CDR1 and CDR2 (germline): SGHRS, YFSETQ. The ends lost 0 bases at V and 11 bases at J; junction bases unmatched: 8. The CDR3 bases are TGCGCCAGCAGCTTGGGGACAGGGGGGGCGAGGGCCCAGCATTTT. The encoded protein is CASSLGTGGARAQHF.

This clone was detected once. The germline gene is not matched at one end of the junction; a read error may be the cause. J is TRBJ2-7 and V is TRBV7-6; 9 bases line up with TRBD1. CDR3 size: 16 residues. Looked up from germline, CDR1 is SGHVS and CDR2 is FNYEAQ. CDR3 bases: TGTGCCAGCAGCTTGCCCCTCCGGGACAGGGACCACGAGCGGTACTTC. Translated: CASSLPLRDRDHERYF.

This chain joins TRBV7-3 and TRBJ2-5; the match to TRBD2 covers 10 bases. V was pared by 5 bases and J by 3 bases, with 15 bases of the junction left unmatched. Germline loops: CDR1 SGHTA, CDR2 FQGTGA. The CDR3 length is 18 residues. CDR3 region: CASSRTGAGGLGKETQYF. CDR3 sequence (DNA): TGTGCCAGCAGCCGAACAGGAGCGGGGGGGCTTGGTAAAGAGACCCAGTACTTC.

The chain couples TRBV5-1 to TRBJ1-1, with TRBD1 matching over 7 bases. The V and J ends lost 0 bases and 5 bases, in that order; junction bases with no gene match: 7. Per germline, CDR1 SGHRS and CDR2 YFSETQ. The CDR3 is 15 amino acids. CDR3 bases: TGCGCCAGCAGCTTGGACGCAGGGGGTCGTACTGAAGCTTTCTTT. This gives the protein CASSLDAGGRTEAFF.